This TCR beta chain was obtained from a study of blood T cells in healthy people across ages. Across the study: Template switching caught about one barcoded beta molecule for each two T cells. Notes on the study in general: With donor CMV status unknown, expanded clonotype changes were possibly confounded.

There were healthy Caucasian individuals from Russia, aged roughly 6 to 90, serving as donors. Germline V gives CDR1 SGHTA, CDR2 FQGNSA. This CDR3 contains 15 residues. Note on this clonotype: The antigen is not known.

Primed by a sample-barcoded 5' primer and a J-beta primer mix, a second PCR proceeded for about 6 to 11 cycles. TCRdb recomputed calls from the 5' RACE reads with MiXCR, one row per CDR3 protein. The sample holds some 1,000,000 distinct CDR3 sequences, roughly a quarter seen once. The same data also contributed to another study, on T cells of mothers and their children. That publication notes: The authors identified no persistent microchimeric T cell clones.

The sample was blood. The J gene is TRBJ2-1, the V gene TRBV7-2, with TRBD2 matching over 8 bases. The J call is uncertain, as TRBJ2-5 better fits the DNA end. The clonotype was recovered from a girl aged 2 to 9 in good health. CDR3 sequence: CASSPGGLGGETQYF. The CDR3 nucleotides are TGTGCCAGCAGCCCGGGGGGGCTCGGGGGAGAGACCCAGTACTTC.